Below, 12 T cell receptor beta chains from the same sample are listed, as sequenced in a study of cytomegalovirus exposure and HLA in healthy donors. The study ran its PCR with 60 Vbeta and 13 Jbeta primers. Only in-frame clones appear in the TCRdb table, and some are missing; sequencing was by immunoSEQ multiplex PCR. The table has roughly 130,000 clones, roughly 62% seen once. Sequencing input: PBMCs. Receptors originate from a male donor in good health and CMV-seronegative.

The rearrangement joins TRBV10-1 to TRBJ2-7; tentative D call: TRBD1 (6 bases). CDR3 length equals 13 residues. The germline V and J ends were trimmed by 0 bases and 4 bases, with 7 bases remaining between them. In germline, CDR1 is WNHNN, CDR2 SYGVQD (reference sequence). The CDR3 loop is CASSESGTYEQYF. In DNA form, the CDR3 reads TGCGCCAGCAGTGAGTCCGGGACATACGAGCAGTACTTC.

CDR3 DNA: TGTGCCAGCAGCCTTTATAGGGACACACAAGAGACCCAGTACTTC. Translating gives CASSLYRDTQETQYF. This chain joins TRBV21-1 and TRBJ2-5; the D call TRBD1 from the table was never checked on the DNA. TRBV21-1 counts as a pseudogene. The CDR3 length is 15 residues.

This clone was recorded a few times. V is TRBV10-3 and J is TRBJ2-5; the match to TRBD1 covers 9 bases. V trimming: 6 bases; J trimming: 3 bases; junction bases outside the gene matches: 5. CDR1 is ENHRY, CDR2 SYGVKD, per germline. This CDR3 comprises 14 residues. Here the CDR3 DNA reads TGTGCCATCAGGCCGACAGGGGGAAAAGAGACCCAGTACTTC. Its translation is CAIRPTGGKETQYF.

This sequence joins TRBV6-6 and TRBJ1-6; TRBD1 matches at 7 bases. The germline CDR1 and CDR2 sequences are MNHNY and SVGAGI (reference sequence). J was trimmed by 7 bases and V by 6 bases; bases with no gene match: 9. The length of the CDR3 is 15 residues. The DNA for the CDR3 is TGTGCCAGCAGAACAGCCGGGACAGCCAATTCACCCCTCCACTTT. This codes for CASRTAGTANSPLHF.

Only a few counts were recorded for this clone. The V and J genes are TRBV28 and TRBJ2-7; tentatively, D is TRBD2 (5 bases). The V gene lost 4 bases and the J gene lost 0 bases, with 13 bases spanning the gap. This CDR3 is 15 amino acids long. Germline values: CDR1 MDHEN, CDR2 SYDVKM. CDR3 DNA sequence: TGTGCCAGCAGTTGGACGGGCGGGCTCTCCTACGAGCAGTACTTC. Its protein product is CASSWTGGLSYEQYF.

The chain employs TRBV19 and TRBJ2-5; possibly TRBD2 for D (5 bases). This CDR3 comprises 14 residues. CDR1 LNHDA and CDR2 SQIVND come from the germline V gene (reference sequence). The V end lost 4 bases, the J end lost 0 bases, and 9 bases lay between the germline ends. The chain's CDR3 is CASSTTGNQETQYF. Written as DNA, the CDR3 is TGTGCCAGTAGTACTACGGGGAACCAAGAGACCCAGTACTTC.

The chain carries TRBV9 and TRBJ2-5; perhaps TRBD1 as D (5 bases). Germline V gene lookup returns CDR1 SGDLS and CDR2 YYNGEE. V was cut by 0 bases and J by 2 bases, with 11 bases left in between. The CDR3 is 15 amino acids. The CDR3 bases are TGTGCCAGCAGCGTAGGGGGCGCAGTACAAGAGACCCAGTACTTC. Protein product: CASSVGGAVQETQYF.

As for this clone: An end of the junction differs from the germline gene, which may be a read error. V gene TRBV9 combines with J gene TRBJ1-4; TRBD1 might be the D (6 bases). Germline-derived CDR1 and CDR2 are SGDLS and YYNGEE. The CDR3 spans 14 residues. This CDR3 reads CASGVQGGGEKLFF. The CDR3 bases are TGTGCCAGCGGCGTACAAGGGGGTGGTGAAAAACTGTTTTTT. The full variable domain, its missing parts supplied by reference TRBV9 and TRBJ1-4, is DSGVTQTPKHLITATGQRVTLRCSPRSGDLSVYWYQQSLDQGLQFLIQYYNGEERAKGNILERFSAQQFPDLHSELNLSSLELGDSALYFCASGVQGGGEKLFFGSGTQLSVL.

The rearrangement joins TRBV4-1 to TRBJ2-1; TRBD2 matches 12 bases. The CDR3 spans 15 residues. The ends lost 4 bases at V and 5 bases at J; junction bases unmatched: 3. CDR1 and CDR2 (germline): MGHRA, YSYEKL. As DNA, the CDR3 is TGCGCCAGCAGCCCGACTAGCGGGGGTCACAATGAGCAGTTCTTC. Protein: CASSPTSGGHNEQFF.

Only a few counts were recorded for this clone. This chain links TRBV30 with TRBJ1-1; no definite D call. V was trimmed by 5 bases and J by 3 bases, leaving 7 bases between them. The CDR3 runs 11 residues. The germline CDR1 and CDR2 sequences are GTSNPN and SVGIG (reference sequence). CDR3 loop: CAWAVYTEAFF. CDR3 sequence (DNA): TGTGCCTGGGCGGTCTACACTGAAGCTTTCTTT.

Only a few counts were recorded for this clone. V and J are TRBV7-2 and TRBJ2-3, with a weak D call TRBD2 (6 bases). The CDR3 has 16 amino acids. Germline loops: CDR1 SGHTA, CDR2 FQGNSA. V lost 8 bases and J 4 bases, leaving 22 bases between the germline ends. The CDR3 is CASSRRDFLTPDTQYF. The CDR3 DNA is TGTGCCAGCTCCAGAAGGGACTTTCTCACCCCAGATACGCAGTATTTT.

The chain is built from TRBV4-1 and TRBJ2-1, with 7 bases matching TRBD1. V lost 1 base to trimming and J lost 5 bases; unmatched junction nucleotides: 5. The CDR3 length is 15 residues. Germline CDR1 is MGHRA and CDR2 is YSYEKL. CDR3 region: CASSQVFQGDNEQFF. The CDR3 coding sequence is TGCGCCAGCAGCCAAGTATTCCAGGGGGACAATGAGCAGTTCTTC.